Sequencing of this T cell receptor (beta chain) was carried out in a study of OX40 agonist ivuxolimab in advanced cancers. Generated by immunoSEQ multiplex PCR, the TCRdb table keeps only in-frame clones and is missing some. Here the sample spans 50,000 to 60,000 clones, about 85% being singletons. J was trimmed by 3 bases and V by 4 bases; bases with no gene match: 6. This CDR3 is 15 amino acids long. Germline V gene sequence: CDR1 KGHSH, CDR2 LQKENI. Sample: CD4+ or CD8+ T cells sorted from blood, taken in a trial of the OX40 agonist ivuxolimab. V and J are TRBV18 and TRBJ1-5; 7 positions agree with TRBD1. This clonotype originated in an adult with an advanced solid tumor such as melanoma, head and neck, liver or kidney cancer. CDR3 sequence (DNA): TGTGCCAGCTCACTAGGGACAGTCGACAATCAGCCCCAGCATTTT. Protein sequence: CASSLGTVDNQPQHF.